Listed here are 8 T cell receptor beta chains from one sample, sequenced in a study of CD8 T cells in Susac syndrome (dated by TCRdb to about 2019). The library came from the immunoSEQ multiplex PCR assay. RNA was extracted using the RNeasy kit, and roughly 0.5 to 1 microgram was reverse transcribed with random hexamers. The public sequencing data were trimmed at Q25 with fastp and processed into clonotypes with MiXCR by TCRdb, which kept only in-frame beta chains. Each CDR3 protein gets just one entry, which takes the most common genes and DNA from the rows behind it. In this sample the table shows 95,000 to 150,000 distinct CDR3 sequences, nearly 96% of which occur a single time. In total, the top ten clones hold roughly 0.14% of the sample. Sequencing was performed on CD4+ T cells from PBMCs. Source of these receptors: a human donor with Susac syndrome.

V usage is TRBV5-1 and J usage is TRBJ2-2; no clear D. This CDR3 is 15 amino acids long. The V end was cut by 0 bases, the J end by 3 bases, with 9 bases between. Germline lookup yields CDR1 SGHRS and CDR2 YFSETQ. The CDR3 loop is CASSLAGMDTGELFF. The CDR3, as DNA: TGCGCCAGCAGCTTGGCTGGAATGGACACCGGGGAGCTGTTTTTT.

The chain employs TRBV25-1 and TRBJ2-5; D is unclear. Trimming left V 2 bases short and J 7 bases short, with 11 bases between. CDR3 size: 13 residues. Germline CDR1 and CDR2: MGHDK and SYGVNS. The CDR3 bases are TGTGCCAGCAGTGAAGCGACCTCGGGGACCCAGTACTTC. Translating gives CASSEATSGTQYF.

The rearrangement joins TRBV28 to TRBJ2-7, with 8 bases identical to TRBD2. With 6 bases clipped from V and 3 bases from J, the junction kept 13 bases outside the gene matches. The germline V gene encodes CDR1 MDHEN and CDR2 SYDVKM. The CDR3 is made up of 16 amino acids. CDR3 DNA sequence: TGTGCCAGCAGGGCGGGGGGCCCCTCGGGGTACTACGAGCAGTACTTC. It codes for CASRAGGPSGYYEQYF.

V and J are TRBV29-1 and TRBJ2-5; possible D gene TRBD2, 5 bases. The ends were cut back, 7 bases at V and 5 bases at J, with 14 bases in the middle. The germline gives CDR1 SQVTM, CDR2 ANQGSEA. The CDR3 spans 12 residues. The CDR3 here is CSALLGWETQYF. The DNA of the CDR3 is TGCAGCGCATTACTAGGATGGGAGACCCAGTACTTC. The entire variable domain, with the rest obtained from reference TRBV29-1 and TRBJ2-5, is as follows: SAVISQKPSRDICQRGTSLTIQCQVDSQVTMMFWYRQQPGQSLTLIATANQGSEATYESGFVIDKFPISRPNLTFSTLTVSNMSPEDSSIYLCSALLGWETQYFGPGTRLLVL.

The DNA of the CDR3 is TGCGCCAGCAGCCAAGGGGACCCGTCCCAGCAGTACTTC. Translated, it gives CASSQGDPSQQYF. V gene TRBV4-1 combines with J gene TRBJ2-7; possibly TRBD1 or TRBD2 for D (5 bases each). Per the germline V gene, CDR1 is MGHRA and CDR2 is YSYEKL. There are 13 residues in the CDR3. The V end lost 1 base, the J end lost 8 bases, and 12 bases lay between the germline ends.

The chain joins TRBV19 to TRBJ1-1, with D possibly being TRBD1 (6 bases). V was shortened by 5 bases and J by 6 bases, with 13 bases between the two germline ends. There are 13 residues in the CDR3. The germline V gene has CDR1 LNHDA and CDR2 SQIVND (reference sequence). The DNA for the CDR3 is TGTGCCAGTAGTTCAACAGGGAAATCTGAAGCTTTCTTT. Its protein product is CASSSTGKSEAFF.

CDR3 in amino acids: CSVELERVSSYEQYF. The CDR3 DNA reads as TGCAGCGTTGAATTGGAGCGGGTTAGCTCCTACGAGCAGTACTTC. The gene calls are TRBV29-1 and TRBJ2-7, with a weak D call TRBD2 (6 bases). V was trimmed by 2 bases and J by 0 bases, leaving 14 bases between them. The CDR3 spans 15 residues. Germline CDR1 and CDR2: SQVTM and ANQGSEA.

The genes are TRBV30 and TRBJ1-3, with no clear D. V shed 0 bases and J shed 9 bases, with 9 bases lying between them. This CDR3 is built from 12 residues. CDR1 is GTSNPN and CDR2 is SVGIG in the germline V gene (reference sequence). CDR3 bases: TGTGCCTGGAGTGTAGGTGCCGCCACCATATATTTT. It is translated as CAWSVGAATIYF.